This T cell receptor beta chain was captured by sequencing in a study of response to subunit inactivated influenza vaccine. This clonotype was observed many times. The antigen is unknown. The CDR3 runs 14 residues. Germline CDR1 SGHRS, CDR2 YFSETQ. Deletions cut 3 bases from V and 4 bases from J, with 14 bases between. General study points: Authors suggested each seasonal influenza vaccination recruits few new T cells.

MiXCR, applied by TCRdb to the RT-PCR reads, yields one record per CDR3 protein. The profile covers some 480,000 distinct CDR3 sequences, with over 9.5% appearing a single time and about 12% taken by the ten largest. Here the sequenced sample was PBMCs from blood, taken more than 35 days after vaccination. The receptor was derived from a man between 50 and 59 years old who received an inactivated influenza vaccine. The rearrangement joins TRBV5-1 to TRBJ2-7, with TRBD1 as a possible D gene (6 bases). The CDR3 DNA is TGCGCCAGCAGCTCTCTTGGGACACCTTACGAGCAGTACTTC. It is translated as CASSSLGTPYEQYF. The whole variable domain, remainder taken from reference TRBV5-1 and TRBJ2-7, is KAGVTQTPRYLIKTRGQQVTLSCSPISGHRSVSWYQQTPGQGLQFLFEYFSETQRNKGNFPGRFSGRQFSNSRSEMNVSTLELGDSALYLCASSSLGTPYEQYFGPGTRLTVT.